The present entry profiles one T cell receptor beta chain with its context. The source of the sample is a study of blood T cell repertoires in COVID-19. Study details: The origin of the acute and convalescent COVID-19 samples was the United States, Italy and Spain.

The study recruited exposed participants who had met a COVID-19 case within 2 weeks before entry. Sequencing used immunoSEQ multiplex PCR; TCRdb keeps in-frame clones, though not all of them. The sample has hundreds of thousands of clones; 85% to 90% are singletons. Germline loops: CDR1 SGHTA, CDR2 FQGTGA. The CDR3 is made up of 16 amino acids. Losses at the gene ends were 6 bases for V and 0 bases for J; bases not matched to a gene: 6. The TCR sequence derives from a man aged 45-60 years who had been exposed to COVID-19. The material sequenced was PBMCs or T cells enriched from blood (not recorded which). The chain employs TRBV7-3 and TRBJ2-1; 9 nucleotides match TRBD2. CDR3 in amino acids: CASSLAGVASYNEQFF. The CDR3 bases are TGTGCCAGCAGTTTAGCGGGGGTGGCCTCCTACAATGAGCAGTTCTTC.